What follows are 12 T cell receptor beta chains derived from one specimen sequenced in a study of early T cells in non-severe SARS-CoV-2 infection. One entry per CDR3 protein results from TCRdb running MiXCR on the 5' RACE reads. In the table there are some 97,000 distinct CDR3 sequences, 11% of which are singletons. The source was whole blood, collected at baseline. These receptors all come from an adult who was a healthcare worker with PCR-confirmed SARS-CoV-2 infection or an uninfected control (not recorded which).

The chain recombines TRBV6-2 or TRBV6-3 with TRBJ2-4; the match to TRBD2 covers 11 bases. Germline loops: CDR1 MNHEY, CDR2 SVGEGT. Losses at the gene ends were 0 bases for V and 7 bases for J; bases not matched to a gene: 14. The CDR3 is 19 amino acids. The chain's CDR3 is CASSYSPQSLAGDGNIQYF. The CDR3 DNA follows: TGTGCCAGCAGTTACTCGCCCCAATCACTAGCGGGAGACGGTAACATTCAGTACTTC.

The J gene is TRBJ1-4, the V gene TRBV25-1; TRBD1 is a possible D gene (5 bases). CDR3 length: 17 residues. Between the trimmed V and J ends, which lost 6 bases and 6 bases, there was a span of 23 bases. The germline gives CDR1 MGHDK, CDR2 SYGVNS. DNA of the CDR3: TGTGCCAGCAGGGCCGGGACCGCGACCTCCGGGGATGAAAAACTGTTTTTT. Protein product: CASRAGTATSGDEKLFF.

This clonotype has at least ten counts. The chain joins TRBV5-1 to TRBJ2-2; 11 nucleotides align to TRBD2. This CDR3 contains 16 residues. After removal of 0 bases from V and 6 bases from J, the junction contained 4 bases not matched to a gene. Germline V gene sequence: CDR1 SGHRS, CDR2 YFSETQ. This chain's CDR3 is CASSLVLAGGPGELFF. The CDR3 DNA follows: TGCGCCAGCAGCTTGGTCCTAGCGGGAGGACCCGGGGAGCTGTTTTTT.

Only a few counts were recorded for this clonotype. The V gene is TRBV19, the J gene TRBJ2-7; D is possibly TRBD2 (7 bases). The CDR3 runs 14 residues. V shed 3 bases and J shed 0 bases, with 9 bases lying between them. CDR1 is LNHDA, CDR2 SQIVND, per germline (reference sequence). The CDR3 bases are TGTGCCAGTAGTATGGGGGGGCTCTCCTACGAGCAGTACTTC. Translating it yields CASSMGGLSYEQYF.

This clonotype was detected many times. The chain combines TRBV19 with TRBJ2-7; 7 bases match TRBD1. Trimming took 7 bases from V and 0 from J; bases not matched to a gene: 6. CDR3 length equals 14 residues. Germline-derived CDR1 and CDR2 are LNHDA and SQIVND (reference sequence). The CDR3 DNA follows: TGTGCCAGTACCCTGGACAGGAACTCCTACGAGCAGTACTTC. Translation: CASTLDRNSYEQYF.

This clonotype was observed many times. DNA of the CDR3: TGTGCCTGGAACGGCTTACAAGAGACCCAGTACTTC. This encodes CAWNGLQETQYF. V is TRBV30 and J is TRBJ2-5; D call uncertain. The ends were cut back, 4 bases at V and 2 bases at J, with 8 bases in the middle. The germline V gene encodes CDR1 GTSNPN and CDR2 SVGIG (reference sequence). The CDR3 runs 12 residues.

This clonotype has a handful of counts. This chain joins TRBV20-1 and TRBJ2-7, with 11 nucleotides matching TRBD2. V dropped 6 bases and J dropped 3; count of bases not matched to a gene: 22. The germline CDR1 and CDR2 sequences are DFQATT and SNEGSKA (reference sequence). The CDR3 covers 19 residues. CDR3 bases: TGCAGTGCCCATAGCTACCGCCTAGCGGGGGGCCTGTCGATCTACGAGCAGTACTTC. It is translated as CSAHSYRLAGGLSIYEQYF.

The CDR3 bases are TGTGCCAGCAGTTCCTCCAGGGCTGATGGCTACACCTTC. This sequence encodes CASSSSRADGYTF. The J gene is TRBJ1-2, the V gene TRBV12-3 or TRBV12-4; the D gene is possibly TRBD1 (5 bases). The CDR3 has 13 amino acids. Between the trimmed V and J ends, which lost 4 bases and 6 bases, there was a span of 12 bases.

This clonotype has at least ten counts. The CDR3 region has the DNA TGTGCCAGCAGCTTAGGGCAGGGTGGAAACTATGGCTACACCTTC. Translation: CASSLGQGGNYGYTF. This chain joins TRBV11-2 and TRBJ1-2, with a weak D call TRBD1 (5 bases). Germline V gene sequence: CDR1 SGHAT, CDR2 FQNNGV. The CDR3 loop spans 15 amino acids. The V end lost 1 base, the J end lost 2 bases, and 11 bases lay between the germline ends.

This chain joins TRBV6-1 and TRBJ1-5; 8 bases match TRBD1. In germline, CDR1 is MNHNS, CDR2 SASEGT. V lost 6 bases and J lost 7; bases outside the gene matches: 14. This CDR3 has 16 amino acids. The CDR3 loop is CASRPGQGFNGQPQHF. CDR3 DNA: TGTGCCAGCAGGCCCGGACAGGGCTTTAACGGGCAGCCCCAGCATTTT.

This clonotype was observed a handful of times. The chain combines TRBV7-2 with TRBJ2-1, with a tentative D call TRBD1 (5 bases). Trimming removed 3 bases from V and 4 bases from J, with 13 bases in between. The CDR3 covers 15 residues. Germline V CDR1 and CDR2: SGHTA, FQGNSA. The CDR3 loop is CASSFKQGPYNEQFF. CDR3 in DNA: TGTGCCAGCAGCTTTAAGCAGGGCCCTTACAATGAGCAGTTCTTC.

The rearrangement uses TRBV29-1 and TRBJ1-4; D is possibly TRBD1 (6 bases). The CDR3 is 13 amino acids. Germline CDR1 reads SQVTM; CDR2 reads ANQGSEA. The ends were cut back, 4 bases at V and 7 bases at J, with 13 bases in the middle. DNA of the CDR3: TGCAGCGTTGCGGTTACAGGGAGTGAAAAACTGTTTTTT. The encoded protein is CSVAVTGSEKLFF.